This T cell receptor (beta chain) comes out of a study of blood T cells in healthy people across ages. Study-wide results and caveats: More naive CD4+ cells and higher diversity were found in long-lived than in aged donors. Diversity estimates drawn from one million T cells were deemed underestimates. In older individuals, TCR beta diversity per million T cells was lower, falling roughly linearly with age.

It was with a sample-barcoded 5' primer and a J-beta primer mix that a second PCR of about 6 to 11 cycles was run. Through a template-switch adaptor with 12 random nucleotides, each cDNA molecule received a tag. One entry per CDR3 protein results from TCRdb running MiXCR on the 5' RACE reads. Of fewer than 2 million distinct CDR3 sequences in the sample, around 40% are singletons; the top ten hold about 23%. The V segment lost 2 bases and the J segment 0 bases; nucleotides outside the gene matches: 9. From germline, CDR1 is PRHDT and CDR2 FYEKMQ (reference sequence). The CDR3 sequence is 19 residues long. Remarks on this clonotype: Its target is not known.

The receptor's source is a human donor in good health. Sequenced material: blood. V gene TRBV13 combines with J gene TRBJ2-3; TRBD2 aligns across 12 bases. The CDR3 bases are TGTGCCAGCAGCTTATTCACTAGCGGGGGGTATGCTAGCACAGATACGCAGTATTTT. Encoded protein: CASSLFTSGGYASTDTQYF.